These 8 T cell receptor beta chains originate from one sample sequenced in a study of human T cells and chemical hapten exposure. Indicated time point: pre-sensitization, week 0. Treatment denoted: therapeutic diphenylcyclopropenone sensitization with weekly scalp DPC. One entry per CDR3 protein results from TCRdb running MiXCR on the RACE reads. The sample lists under 400,000 distinct CDR3 sequences; more than 4.5% were seen once. This specimen was whole blood, taken in connection with sensitization to the hapten diphenylcyclopropenone (DPC). The receptor source for this set is a woman in her 50s with alopecia areata. Some clones in this sample may be carry-over from other donors' samples.

The table lists this clonotype with a few counts. The genes are TRBV20-1 and TRBJ2-3; D might be TRBD1 or TRBD2, each matching 5 bases. Germline V CDR1 and CDR2: DFQATT, SNEGSKA (reference sequence). The CDR3 contains 13 residues. V lost 5 bases to trimming and J lost 2 bases, with 11 bases between them. CDR3 nucleotide sequence: TGCAGTGCTCGAGGGGATCCCACAGATACGCAGTATTTT. Protein: CSARGDPTDTQYF.

This clonotype has only a few counts. The chain recombines TRBV6-5 with TRBJ2-2, with D perhaps being TRBD1 or TRBD2 (5 bases each). V gave up 5 bases and J gave up 5 bases, with 18 bases separating them. CDR1 and CDR2 (germline): MNHEY, SVGAGI. The CDR3 is 16 residues long. CDR3 sequence reads: CASSPRGHGGTGELFF. CDR3 bases: TGTGCCAGCAGTCCCCGTGGACACGGCGGGACCGGGGAGCTGTTTTTT.

As to this clonotype: A much larger clone lies one base from this, so it may be a read error. The V and J genes are TRBV20-1 and TRBJ1-2, with 9 positions matching TRBD1. Germline V CDR1 and CDR2: DFQATT, SNEGSKA (reference sequence). This CDR3 spans 15 amino acids. CDR3 nucleotide sequence: TGCAGTCCTAGACGTAGTACCGGGACAGGGTATGGCTACACCTTC. This gives the protein CSPRRSTGTGYGYTF.

The rearrangement joins TRBV29-1 to TRBJ2-7; D uncertain. The germline CDR1 and CDR2 sequences are SQVTM and ANQGSEA. V lost 5 bases, J lost 5 bases, and 7 bases lay in between. The CDR3 consists of 10 residues. CDR3 DNA: TGCAGCGTTAAGCAGAACGAGCAGTACTTC. This gives the protein CSVKQNEQYF.

The chain recombines TRBV27 with TRBJ1-1; TRBD1 aligns across 7 bases. V lost 3 bases, J lost 0 bases, and 1 base stayed unmatched. CDR3 size: 14 residues. Germline V gene data show CDR1 as MNHEY and CDR2 as SMNVEV (reference sequence). The CDR3: CASSFQGVNTEAFF. CDR3 sequence (DNA): TGTGCCAGCAGTTTCCAGGGGGTGAACACTGAAGCTTTCTTT.

This clonotype was observed a few times. V gene TRBV27 combines with J gene TRBJ1-5; unclear D gene. Germline CDR1 MNHEY, CDR2 SMNVEV (reference sequence). V shed 6 bases and J shed 0 bases, with 12 bases lying between them. The length of the CDR3 is 15 residues. CDR3 bases: TGTGCCAGCAGCCCTAAGTATTATAGCAATCAGCCCCAGCATTTT. Translating it yields CASSPKYYSNQPQHF.

The table lists this clonotype with many counts. The chain uses TRBV4-1 and TRBJ2-3; D gene unclear. This CDR3 is 14 amino acids long. Trimming took off 1 base at V and 3 bases at J, with 8 bases between the two ends. Germline loops: CDR1 MGHRA, CDR2 YSYEKL. The CDR3 loop is CASSQGPGTDTQYF. CDR3 DNA sequence: TGCGCCAGCAGCCAAGGGCCTGGGACAGATACGCAGTATTTT.

V and J are TRBV28 and TRBJ2-1; unclear D gene. Germline CDR1 MDHEN, CDR2 SYDVKM. There are 13 residues in the CDR3. The V end lost 3 bases, the J end lost 5 bases, and 8 bases lay between the germline ends. The CDR3 loop is CASSLGWDNEQFF. CDR3 DNA sequence: TGTGCCAGCAGTTTGGGGTGGGACAATGAGCAGTTCTTC. Filled out from reference TRBV28 and TRBJ2-1, the complete variable domain reads DVKVTQSSRYLVKRTGEKVFLECVQDMDHENMFWYRQDPGLGLRLIYFSYDVKMKEKGDIPEGYSVSREKKERFSLILESASTNQTSMYLCASSLGWDNEQFFGPGTRLTVL.